These 25 T cell receptor beta chains came from one sample sequenced in a study of a mutant IDH1 vaccine in newly diagnosed glioma. No antigen has been assigned to these receptors. Repertoires were generated with immunoSEQ multiplex PCR, while TCRdb's copy carries only in-frame clones and drops some. The table records roughly 130,000 clones, about 82% of them present only once. The time point: week 11, during vaccination. A single vaccine dose contained 300 ug of mutant IDH1 20-mer peptide, and topical imiquimod was used with it. Material: PBMCs, obtained from a glioma patient whose treatment included an IDH1 peptide vaccine. The source is a middle-aged man with glioma.

In this sample, this clone turned up a few times. The CDR3 loop reads CATQGIGGELFF. The CDR3 DNA follows: TGTGCCACGCAGGGAATCGGCGGGGAGCTGTTTTTT. The rearrangement uses TRBV7-8 and TRBJ2-2; a weak D match, TRBD1 (5 bases). The germline gives CDR1 SGHVS, CDR2 FQNEAQ. The CDR3 runs to 12 residues. Trimming pared 10 bases from V and 7 bases from J, leaving 13 bases between.

The V call is TRBV5-1, the J call TRBJ2-7; 7 nucleotides line up with TRBD2. The V and J ends lost 5 bases and 5 bases, in that order; junction bases with no gene match: 7. CDR3 length: 13 residues. Looked up from germline, CDR1 is SGHRS and CDR2 is YFSETQ. In DNA, the CDR3 is TGCGCCAGCAGTCAAACGGGAGGCCACGAGCAGTACTTC. Translating it yields CASSQTGGHEQYF.

The genes are TRBV6-6 and TRBJ2-6; no reliable D call. Germline V gives CDR1 MNHNY, CDR2 SVGAGI (reference sequence). Trimming removed 0 bases at V and 1 base at J, with 4 bases between. The CDR3 loop spans 15 amino acids. CDR3 coding DNA: TGTGCCAGCAGTTACTCAGAATCTGGGGCCAACGTCCTGACTTTC. Residues: CASSYSESGANVLTF.

This clone was detected only a few times. The chain couples TRBV5-1 to TRBJ1-1; D is uncertain. V was pared by 1 base and J by 4 bases, with 11 bases between. CDR3 length: 14 residues. Germline CDR1 reads SGHRS; CDR2 reads YFSETQ. The CDR3 protein is CASSLSKGSTEAFF. The CDR3 DNA reads TGCGCCAGCAGCTTGTCTAAAGGAAGCACTGAAGCTTTCTTT.

This clone has a handful of counts. The chain recombines TRBV4-2 with TRBJ1-1; TRBD1 aligns across 7 bases. Trimming removed 1 base from V and 6 bases from J; junction bases left unmatched: 11. CDR3 length: 16 residues. Germline lookup yields CDR1 LGHNA and CDR2 YNFKEQ. The CDR3 here is CASSQVIGTGVAEAFF. The CDR3 region has the DNA TGTGCCAGCAGCCAAGTGATAGGAACAGGGGTGGCTGAAGCTTTCTTT.

The chain joins TRBV6-5 to TRBJ1-5; D is uncertain. Germline CDR1 and CDR2: MNHEY and SVGAGI. Trimming pared 3 bases from V and 4 bases from J, leaving 7 bases between. The CDR3 length is 13 residues. The CDR3 nucleotides are TGTGCCAGCAGTTATCAACGGAATCAGCCCCAGCATTTT. As protein: CASSYQRNQPQHF.

V is TRBV19 and J is TRBJ2-3; D might be TRBD1 or TRBD2, each matching 5 bases. The CDR3 contains 16 residues. V was clipped by 1 base and J by 0 bases, with 11 bases between them. Germline V gene sequence: CDR1 LNHDA, CDR2 SQIVND (reference sequence). CDR3 loop: CASSIGGIRSTDTQYF. CDR3 bases: TGTGCCAGTAGTATAGGGGGGATCAGGAGCACAGATACGCAGTATTTT.

CDR3 protein: CASGRGQDYGYTF. CDR3 coding DNA: TGTGCCAGTGGCAGGGGTCAAGACTATGGCTACACCTTC. V gene TRBV19 combines with J gene TRBJ1-2; a weak D match, TRBD1 (6 bases). With 8 bases removed from V and 3 bases from J, the gap between germline ends came to 13 bases. The CDR3 has 13 residues. Germline assignment: CDR1 LNHDA and CDR2 SQIVND (reference sequence).

J is TRBJ2-3 and V is TRBV18; 9 positions agree with TRBD2. The CDR3 totals 15 residues. V trimming: 3 bases; J trimming: 1 base; junction bases outside the gene matches: 2. Germline V gene sequence: CDR1 KGHSH, CDR2 LQKENI. As DNA, the CDR3 is TGTGCCAGCTCACCCGGACTAGCGCGCACAGATACGCAGTATTTT. Protein product: CASSPGLARTDTQYF.

V and J are TRBV6-6 and TRBJ2-5, with TRBD2 identical over 8 bases. With 6 bases clipped from V and 4 bases from J, the junction kept 7 bases outside the gene matches. Germline V gene sequence: CDR1 MNHNY, CDR2 SVGAGI (reference sequence). CDR3 length: 14 residues. Here the CDR3 reads CASRAREGSETQYF. The CDR3 bases are TGTGCCAGCAGGGCCCGGGAGGGGTCAGAGACCCAGTACTTC.

The V call is TRBV5-6, the J call TRBJ2-1, with D unresolved. This CDR3 has 13 residues. CDR1 and CDR2 (germline): SGHDT, YYEEEE. The V end was cut by 3 bases, the J end by 7 bases, with 11 bases between. The CDR3 nucleotides are TGTGCCAGCAGCTCCCTCTTTTATAATGAGCAGTTCTTC. Translated, it gives CASSSLFYNEQFF.

The genes are TRBV13 and TRBJ2-7; TRBD2 matches at 7 bases. V was pared by 5 bases and J by 6 bases, with 10 bases of the junction left unmatched. The germline V gene encodes CDR1 PRHDT and CDR2 FYEKMQ (reference sequence). The CDR3 consists of 14 residues. The CDR3, as DNA: TGTGCCAGCAGCAAAAGGACTAGAGTAAGCGAGCAGTACTTC. Protein sequence: CASSKRTRVSEQYF.

The chain combines TRBV5-5 with TRBJ2-5; perhaps TRBD1 as D (8 bases). Germline V gene sequence: CDR1 SGHKS, CDR2 YYEKEE (reference sequence). The V and J ends lost 0 bases and 4 bases respectively, with 16 bases between them. The length of the CDR3 is 16 residues. The CDR3 loop reads CASSLADRGGGETQYF. Written as DNA, the CDR3 is TGTGCCAGCAGCTTGGCCGACAGGGGAGGGGGAGAGACCCAGTACTTC. The full variable domain, completed using reference TRBV5-5 and TRBJ2-5, is DAGVTQSPTHLIKTRGQQVTLRCSPISGHKSVSWYQQVLGQGPQFIFQYYEKEERGRGNFPDRFSARQFPNYSSELNVNALLLGDSALYLCASSLADRGGGETQYFGPGTRLLVL.

V and J are TRBV28 and TRBJ1-5; 10 nucleotides agree with TRBD1. J was trimmed by 5 bases and V by 9 bases; bases with no gene match: 7. Germline V gene sequence: CDR1 MDHEN, CDR2 SYDVKM. CDR3 length: 14 residues. The CDR3 loop reads CASTTGGSHQPQHF. Here the CDR3 DNA reads TGTGCCAGTACGACAGGGGGCAGTCATCAGCCCCAGCATTTT.

The chain is built from TRBV19 and TRBJ2-1; TRBD1 agrees at 7 bases. Germline loops: CDR1 LNHDA, CDR2 SQIVND (reference sequence). CDR3 length equals 15 residues. The V and J ends lost 5 bases and 6 bases, in that order; junction bases with no gene match: 10. CDR3 loop: CASSSRQGRGNEQFF. The CDR3 nucleotides are TGTGCCAGTAGTTCGCGACAGGGTAGGGGCAATGAGCAGTTCTTC.

The chain combines TRBV7-6 with TRBJ1-3, with 7 nucleotides matching TRBD1. With 5 bases clipped from V and 3 bases from J, the junction kept 4 bases outside the gene matches. The CDR3 runs 14 residues. Germline values: CDR1 SGHVS, CDR2 FNYEAQ. The CDR3 here is CASSKTGFGNTIYF. DNA of the CDR3: TGTGCCAGCAGCAAGACAGGGTTTGGAAACACCATATATTTT.

There are a few counts of this clone. The chain combines TRBV4-2 with TRBJ1-2; 9 nucleotides agree with TRBD1. Losses at the gene ends were 0 bases for V and 2 bases for J; bases not matched to a gene: 10. Germline V gives CDR1 LGHNA, CDR2 YNFKEQ. This CDR3 spans 18 amino acids. CDR3 in DNA: TGTGCCAGCAGCCAAGATGGGACAGGGATCCCCTCAAACTATGGCTACACCTTC. As protein: CASSQDGTGIPSNYGYTF.

The chain has TRBV6-4 and TRBJ1-1, with 11 bases that match TRBD1. Germline V gene data show CDR1 as MRHNA and CDR2 as SNTAGT. Losses at the gene ends were 2 bases for V and 4 bases for J; bases not matched to a gene: 12. This CDR3 has 18 amino acids. CDR3 amino acids: CASSDQYGQGAQCTEAFF. Written as DNA, the CDR3 is TGTGCCAGCAGTGACCAATATGGACAGGGGGCGCAGTGCACTGAAGCTTTCTTT.

The rearrangement links TRBV6-1 to TRBJ2-3; TRBD2 aligns across 7 bases. This CDR3 has 14 amino acids. The germline V gene has CDR1 MNHNS and CDR2 SASEGT. V was pared by 6 bases and J by 2 bases, with 5 bases of the junction left unmatched. CDR3 coding DNA: TGTGCCAGCAGGCCTAGCGGAGTCACAGATACGCAGTATTTT. Protein: CASRPSGVTDTQYF.

V gene TRBV4-2 combines with J gene TRBJ2-5; 11 bases align to TRBD2. After removal of 3 bases from V and 2 bases from J, the junction contained 8 bases not matched to a gene. Germline-derived CDR1 and CDR2 are LGHNA and YNFKEQ. The CDR3 has 17 amino acids. The CDR3 sequence is CASSQAGTSGYQETQYF. The DNA for the CDR3 is TGTGCCAGCAGCCAGGCTGGGACTAGCGGATATCAAGAGACCCAGTACTTC.

The chain links TRBV7-6 to TRBJ2-1; 7 positions match TRBD2. Germline values: CDR1 SGHVS, CDR2 FNYEAQ. V gave up 5 bases and J gave up 1 base; unmatched junction bases: 2. The CDR3 consists of 14 residues. CDR3 residues: CASSRGLSYNEQFF. The CDR3 bases are TGTGCCAGCAGCAGGGGACTATCCTACAATGAGCAGTTCTTC.

The rearrangement joins TRBV27 to TRBJ1-1; 7 bases agree with TRBD1. CDR3 length: 13 residues. The trim removed 8 bases at V and 1 base at J, leaving 4 bases unmatched. Germline loops: CDR1 MNHEY, CDR2 SMNVEV (reference sequence). CDR3 region: CASYDRENTEAFF. In DNA, the CDR3 is TGTGCCAGCTACGACAGGGAGAACACTGAAGCTTTCTTT.

The chain uses TRBV14 and TRBJ2-7, with 8 positions matching TRBD1. The length of the CDR3 is 14 residues. Germline V gene sequence: CDR1 SGHDN, CDR2 FVKESK. The trim removed 0 bases at V and 6 bases at J, leaving 4 bases unmatched. CDR3 sequence (DNA): TGTGCCAGCAGCCAAGATGGACAGGGTGGCGAGCAGTACTTC. Translating gives CASSQDGQGGEQYF.

The chain links TRBV28 to TRBJ2-4, with 8 bases lining up with TRBD2. J was trimmed by 6 bases and V by 5 bases; bases with no gene match: 6. Germline V gives CDR1 MDHEN, CDR2 SYDVKM. This CDR3 has 14 amino acids. CDR3 sequence (DNA): TGTGCCAGCAGTCTAAGCGGGAGTAGAAACATTCAGTACTTC. Its translation is CASSLSGSRNIQYF.

The rearrangement joins TRBV10-3 to TRBJ2-3; 15 bases are a match to TRBD2. CDR1 ENHRY and CDR2 SYGVKD come from the germline V gene. V was pared by 6 bases and J by 6 bases, with 4 bases of the junction left unmatched. This CDR3 has 15 amino acids. The CDR3 is CAIRGLAGGVDTQYF. The CDR3 DNA reads as TGTGCCATCAGGGGACTAGCGGGGGGCGTCGATACGCAGTATTTT.